One and the same sample provided the 18 T cell receptor beta chains below, sequenced in a study of OX40 agonist ivuxolimab in advanced cancers. Some clones are missing from TCRdb's copy, which holds only in-frame ones; the method was immunoSEQ multiplex PCR. The sample consists of tens of thousands of clones, roughly 81% of them appearing once. This specimen consisted of CD4+ or CD8+ T cells sorted from blood, obtained in a trial of the OX40 agonist ivuxolimab. The receptors were sampled from an adult with an advanced solid tumor such as melanoma, head and neck, liver or kidney cancer.

The chain is built from TRBV6-1 and TRBJ1-6; TRBD1 matches at 11 bases. CDR1 and CDR2 from the germline V gene are MNHNS and SASEGT. The length of the CDR3 is 14 residues. Trimming removed 9 bases from V and 9 bases from J; junction bases left unmatched: 7. The CDR3 protein is CASRDRGNSSPLHF. CDR3 coding DNA: TGTGCCAGTCGGGACAGGGGGAACAGTTCACCCCTCCACTTT.

The rearrangement links TRBV5-1 to TRBJ1-1; tentative D call: TRBD1 (6 bases). The V gene lost 0 bases and the J gene lost 4 bases, with 16 bases spanning the gap. The CDR3 has 16 amino acids. CDR1 and CDR2 (germline): SGHRS, YFSETQ. CDR3 sequence reads: CASSLEDSVTGTEAFF. The CDR3 DNA sequence: TGCGCCAGCAGCTTGGAGGACAGCGTAACAGGCACTGAAGCTTTCTTT.

The count of this clone is one. The genes are TRBV7-6 and TRBJ1-1; D not certain. CDR1 is SGHVS and CDR2 is FNYEAQ in the germline V gene. The CDR3 contains 13 residues. Trimming removed 1 base at V and 4 bases at J, with 7 bases between. The CDR3 bases are TGTGCCAGCAGCTTAGGGTGGCGCACTGAAGCTTTCTTT. This codes for CASSLGWRTEAFF.

A word on this clone: Relative to the germline gene, one junction end is altered; a read error may explain this. This chain's CDR3 is CASGHGQGAVAEAFF. CDR3 DNA sequence: TGCGCCAGCGGCCATGGACAGGGGGCGGTGGCTGAAGCTTTCTTT. The chain carries TRBV4-1 and TRBJ1-1; 11 bases line up with TRBD1. Germline values: CDR1 MGHRA, CDR2 YSYEKL. This CDR3 has 15 residues.

The chain couples TRBV28 to TRBJ1-1; D call uncertain. V lost 3 bases, J lost 4 bases, and 3 bases lay in between. The germline V gene has CDR1 MDHEN and CDR2 SYDVKM. CDR3 size: 11 residues. The CDR3 sequence: CASSLGTEAFF. DNA of the CDR3: TGTGCCAGCAGTTTGGGCACTGAAGCTTTCTTT.

CDR3 sequence: CASSRILSSYEQYF. For the CDR3, the DNA is TGTGCCAGCAGTCGTATTCTTAGCTCCTACGAGCAGTACTTC. V is TRBV6-1 and J is TRBJ2-7; D ambiguous. V lost 5 bases and J 0 bases, leaving 11 bases between the germline ends. This CDR3 region has 14 residues. CDR1 is MNHNS and CDR2 is SASEGT in the germline V gene.

The J gene is TRBJ2-5, the V gene TRBV5-6; a possible D gene is TRBD2 (6 bases). The CDR3 runs 14 residues. The germline gives CDR1 SGHDT, CDR2 YYEEEE. Trimming pared 1 base from V and 3 bases from J, leaving 10 bases between. DNA for the CDR3: TGTGCCAGCAGCTTGCCTAGCGCTGAAGAGACCCAGTACTTC. This translates into CASSLPSAEETQYF.

This clone was found a few times. The V and J genes are TRBV19 and TRBJ1-1; 7 positions agree with TRBD1. This CDR3 region has 15 residues. Trimming at V came to 6 bases and at J to 2 bases, leaving 9 bases not matched to a gene. Germline-derived CDR1 and CDR2 are LNHDA and SQIVND (reference sequence). Here the CDR3 DNA reads TGTGCCAGTAGCCCCGGGACAGCTTCCAACACTGAAGCTTTCTTT. This translates into CASSPGTASNTEAFF.

CDR3 sequence reads: CASSPQGGTEAFF. The CDR3 nucleotides read TGTGCCAGCAGCCCCCAGGGAGGCACTGAAGCTTTCTTT. V and J are TRBV7-9 and TRBJ1-1, with D tentatively TRBD1 (5 bases). There are 13 residues in the CDR3. Between the trimmed V and J ends, which lost 5 bases and 4 bases, there was a span of 11 bases. Germline CDR1 reads SEHNR; CDR2 reads FQNEAQ (reference sequence).

The CDR3 nucleotides read TGTGCCAGCAGCGGGCAGGGGATCGGCGCTTTCTTT. Translated, it gives CASSGQGIGAFF. The V and J genes are TRBV5-4 and TRBJ1-1, with a tentative D call TRBD1 (6 bases). This CDR3 has 12 residues. Trimming shortened V by 4 bases and J by 11 bases, and 15 bases separated the two germline ends. CDR1 is SGHNT, CDR2 YYREEE, per germline (reference sequence).

The V gene is TRBV5-1, the J gene TRBJ1-2; 7 nucleotides align to TRBD1. This CDR3 contains 15 residues. The J segment lost 5 bases and the V segment lost 4 bases, leaving 11 bases of the junction unmatched. The V gene's germline CDR1 is SGHRS and CDR2 YFSETQ. The CDR3 reads CASSLGTESGYGYTF. The CDR3 region has the DNA TGCGCCAGCAGCCTAGGGACAGAATCCGGTTATGGCTACACCTTC.

This rearrangement joins TRBV4-1 to TRBJ1-1; 9 nucleotides line up with TRBD1. Germline V gives CDR1 MGHRA, CDR2 YSYEKL. This CDR3 is 15 amino acids long. V was pared by 2 bases and J by 5 bases, with 6 bases of the junction left unmatched. CDR3 DNA: TGCGCCAGCAGCCAAAGACAGGGGGTTAAGACTGAAGCTTTCTTT. The encoded protein is CASSQRQGVKTEAFF.

V and J are TRBV6-5 and TRBJ1-1; D uncertain. The CDR3 spans 14 residues. V was clipped by 2 bases and J by 2 bases, with 9 bases between them. CDR1 is MNHEY, CDR2 SVGAGI, per germline. CDR3: CASSYAGFNTEAFF. The CDR3, as DNA: TGTGCCAGCAGTTACGCGGGGTTTAACACTGAAGCTTTCTTT.

This chain connects TRBV4-1 to TRBJ2-7, with D unclear. Germline assignment: CDR1 MGHRA and CDR2 YSYEKL. Trimming pared 1 base from V and 4 bases from J, leaving 8 bases between. This CDR3 has 13 residues. CDR3 nucleotides: TGCGCCAGCAGCCAAGGACAAGAGTACGAGCAGTACTTC. Protein sequence: CASSQGQEYEQYF.

The chain links TRBV5-8 to TRBJ1-5, with D tentatively TRBD1 (5 bases). The V end lost 0 bases, the J end lost 0 bases, and 10 bases lay between the germline ends. The CDR3 is made up of 16 amino acids. Germline V gene sequence: CDR1 SGHTS, CDR2 YDEGEE. The CDR3 region is CASSLEDNYSNQPQHF. CDR3 bases: TGTGCCAGCAGCTTGGAGGACAATTATAGCAATCAGCCCCAGCATTTT.

This chain connects TRBV6-5 to TRBJ1-1; D ambiguous. This CDR3 comprises 13 residues. V lost 6 bases and J 1 base, leaving 9 bases between the germline ends. Germline V gene sequence: CDR1 MNHEY, CDR2 SVGAGI. The CDR3 nucleotides are TGTGCCAGCAGCGGGAAGGGGAACACTGAAGCTTTCTTT. This translates into CASSGKGNTEAFF.

This clone was seen more than once but under ten times. This chain connects TRBV7-9 to TRBJ1-3; no clear D. The CDR3 is 16 amino acids. Trimming shortened V by 1 base and J by 1 base, and 11 bases separated the two germline ends. CDR1 is SEHNR, CDR2 FQNEAQ, per germline (reference sequence). The chain's CDR3 is CASSLEYWVSGNTIYF. CDR3 nucleotides: TGTGCCAGCAGCTTAGAGTATTGGGTGTCTGGAAACACCATATATTTT.

The chain combines TRBV30 with TRBJ1-5, with D unclear. From germline, CDR1 is GTSNPN and CDR2 SVGIG (reference sequence). V was pared by 2 bases and J by 0 bases, with 8 bases between. There are 14 residues in the CDR3. This CDR3 reads CAWSKGFSNQPQHF. The DNA for the CDR3 is TGTGCCTGGAGTAAGGGCTTTAGCAATCAGCCCCAGCATTTT. Using reference TRBV30 and TRBJ1-5 for the parts outside the CDR3, the full variable domain is SQTIHQWPATLVQPVGSPLSLECTVEGTSNPNLYWYRQAAGRGLQLLFYSVGIGQISSEVPQNLSASRPQDRQFILSSKKLLLSDSGFYLCAWSKGFSNQPQHFGDGTRLSIL.